The clone carrying this T cell receptor (beta chain) has only one observation. No antigen is known for it. Distinct nucleotide sequences in the sample also encode this CDR3. These data come from a study of shared clonotypes between healthy human individuals. Selected positively for CCR7 and CD45RO-negative, naive CD8 cells excluded terminally differentiated effector memory CD45RA+ cells. Measured with immunoSEQ multiplex PCR; TCRdb has only the in-frame clones, and not every one. This sample has around 2,100,000 clones, with about 95% found just once. Whole-study findings and limits: Naive subsets usually exceeded memory subsets in estimated richness.

This TCR was recovered from a man younger than 30 in good health. Sequenced sample: naive CD8+ T cells sorted from blood.

The CDR3 DNA is TGTGCCAGCAGTTTGGGGGGCCCAACAGATACGCAGTATTTT. Translated: CASSLGGPTDTQYF. The rearrangement links TRBV28 to TRBJ2-3; D assignment may be TRBD1 or TRBD2 (6 bases each). The CDR3 consists of 14 residues. The V and J ends lost 3 bases and 3 bases respectively, with 10 bases between them. CDR1 MDHEN and CDR2 SYDVKM come from the germline V gene.